This TCR beta chain comes out of a study of shared clonotypes between healthy human individuals. Overall study results and limits: A generally larger estimated richness was seen in naive subsets than in memory subsets.

As for this clone: The antigen remains undetermined.

It was across several immunoSEQ plates that each subset's genomic DNA was evenly split. The repertoire was sequenced with immunoSEQ multiplex PCR; TCRdb's copy has only in-frame clones and lacks some. The table lists about 1 million clones, around 75% of them singletons. The CDR3 is 16 residues long. Per germline, CDR1 SGHRS and CDR2 YFSETQ. V was pared by 4 bases and J by 7 bases, with 11 bases of the junction left unmatched. The rearrangement links TRBV5-1 to TRBJ2-1; TRBD1 agrees at 10 bases. The TCR was taken from a man between 18 and 29 years old in good health. Sequenced sample: memory CD4+ T cells sorted from blood. The subset was: CD45RA-negative fraction. The DNA for the CDR3 is TGCGCCAGCAGCGAATCTCCGGGACAGGGGTTTAATGAGCAGTTCTTC. It yields the protein CASSESPGQGFNEQFF. The variable domain in full, with the rest retrieved from reference TRBV5-1 and TRBJ2-1, is KAGVTQTPRYLIKTRGQQVTLSCSPISGHRSVSWYQQTPGQGLQFLFEYFSETQRNKGNFPGRFSGRQFSNSRSEMNVSTLELGDSALYLCASSESPGQGFNEQFFGPGTRLTVL.